The 3 T cell receptor beta chains below all came from one sample that was sequenced in a study of T cell repertoires in cytomegalovirus infection. From the reads, TCRdb called clonotypes with MiXCR, one entry per CDR3 protein. Counted here are 310,000 or so distinct CDR3 sequences, 20% to 25% occurring once; the ten biggest clones make up roughly 14%. Their cognate antigens are unknown. Sequencing was performed on cultured PBMCs, taken from culture after CMV antigen stimulation. Receptor source: a human donor in good health (CMV status not recorded). Some clones in this sample may be carry-over from other donors' samples.

The gene calls are TRBV29-1 and TRBJ1-1; D not certain. Germline CDR1 and CDR2: SQVTM and ANQGSEA. The CDR3 is 13 amino acids. V lost 5 bases and J 5 bases, leaving 15 bases between the germline ends. The CDR3 nucleotides are TGCAGCGTTAGGGTAGTAATTGGAACTGAAGCTTTCTTT. It codes for CSVRVVIGTEAFF.

This clonotype was recorded once. J is TRBJ2-2 and V is TRBV6-8; possibly TRBD1 for D (5 bases). Per the germline V gene, CDR1 is MNHGY and CDR2 is SAAAGT. Trimming cost V 1 base and J 3 bases, with 12 bases left between them. The CDR3 totals 16 residues. The CDR3 DNA is TGTGCCAGCAGTTACTGGGCGGACACCTACACCGGGGAGCTGTTTTTT. This encodes CASSYWADTYTGELFF.

This clonotype occurred a few times. V gene TRBV4-3 combines with J gene TRBJ2-1, with D unresolved. The germline CDR1 and CDR2 sequences are LGHNA and YSLEER. The CDR3 runs to 15 residues. The germline V and J ends were trimmed by 2 bases and 7 bases, with 15 bases remaining between them. As DNA, the CDR3 is TGCGCCAGCAGCCAACACCCGGGCACCCGTAATGAGCAGTTCTTC. Protein: CASSQHPGTRNEQFF.